The clone carrying this T cell receptor beta chain came up once. Antigen unknown. These data are taken from a study of Ad26.COV2.S vaccination and SARS-CoV-2 variants. Study-wide findings and caveats: Vaccine recipients posted higher spike-specific TCR breadth than their placebo counterparts.

The V and J ends lost 4 bases and 6 bases respectively, with 15 bases between them. Per the germline V gene, CDR1 is LGHDT and CDR2 is YNNKEL (reference sequence). CDR3 length: 15 residues. Stated treatment: over 15 received Ad26.COV2.S at low or high dose, single or two shots; 5 received placebo; per-sample allocation not given. The investigators took samples on day 63 after the first vaccine or placebo injection. Repertoires were generated with immunoSEQ multiplex PCR, while TCRdb's copy carries only in-frame clones and drops some. The sample consists of 450,000 to 550,000 clones, 80% to 90% of them appearing once.

Sequencing was performed on peripheral blood, taken in a trial of Ad26.COV2.S vaccine versus placebo. The genes are TRBV3-1 (or the pseudogene TRBV3-2) and TRBJ2-2; D possibly corresponds to TRBD2 (6 bases). This receptor was identified in a person between 18 and 59 years old who received the Ad26.COV2.S COVID-19 vaccine or a placebo. This CDR3 is CASSRRAGRAGELFF. For the CDR3, the DNA is TGTGCCAGCAGCCGGAGGGCTGGTCGAGCCGGGGAGCTGTTTTTT.